Listed here are 24 T cell receptor beta chains from one sample, sequenced in a study of blood T cell repertoires in COVID-19. Assay: immunoSEQ multiplex PCR; the TCRdb copy retains only in-frame clones and omits some. The top ten clones hold approximately 12% of a sample with approximately 200,000 clones, roughly 82% of them seen once. The sample comprised PBMCs or T cells enriched from blood (not recorded which). These receptors all come from a man aged 40-50 years who had recovered from COVID-19.

The chain employs TRBV7-9 and TRBJ1-2, with 7 nucleotides matching TRBD1. CDR3 size: 14 residues. V was clipped by 0 bases and J by 3 bases; unmatched bases: 1. Germline values: CDR1 SEHNR, CDR2 FQNEAQ (reference sequence). CDR3 sequence reads: CASSLAQGDYGYTF. The CDR3 DNA follows: TGTGCCAGCAGCTTAGCGCAGGGGGACTATGGCTACACCTTC.

The rearrangement links TRBV6-2 or TRBV6-3 to TRBJ1-1, with D unclear. Trimming left V 6 bases short and J 0 bases short, with 11 bases between. The V gene's germline CDR1 is MNHEY and CDR2 SVGEGT. The CDR3 has 14 amino acids. The CDR3 reads CASSQPGLNTEAFF. CDR3 DNA sequence: TGTGCCAGCAGCCAGCCGGGGTTGAACACTGAAGCTTTCTTT.

This clone occurred once. The genes are TRBV5-6 and TRBJ1-6; no definite D call. V was trimmed by 0 bases and J by 8 bases, leaving 15 bases between them. The CDR3 has 16 residues. Germline V gives CDR1 SGHDT, CDR2 YYEEEE. In DNA form, the CDR3 reads TGTGCCAGCAGCTTGGGGTGGGCCCGGTTCGATTCACCCCTCCACTTT. This encodes CASSLGWARFDSPLHF.

The chain employs TRBV2 and TRBJ1-4, with D possibly TRBD1 on 5 matching bases. The ends were cut back, 4 bases at V and 0 bases at J, with 9 bases in the middle. Germline V lookup: CDR1 SNHLY, CDR2 FYNNEI. This CDR3 spans 15 amino acids. CDR3 nucleotide sequence: TGTGCCAGCAGTGGGGGCCCTGCAACTAATGAAAAACTGTTTTTT. Translating gives CASSGGPATNEKLFF.

J is TRBJ1-2 and V is TRBV28; D is ambiguous. Germline CDR1 MDHEN, CDR2 SYDVKM. This CDR3 comprises 14 residues. Trimming removed 2 bases from V and 5 bases from J, with 12 bases in between. CDR3 protein: CASSLAGGFYGYTF. DNA for the CDR3: TGTGCCAGCAGTTTAGCGGGAGGATTTTATGGCTACACCTTC.

The chain joins TRBV3-1 (or the pseudogene TRBV3-2) to TRBJ2-5; D gene uncertain. Germline CDR1 reads LGHDT; CDR2 reads YNNKEL (reference sequence). This CDR3 has 16 residues. Trimming removed 1 base from V and 4 bases from J, with 16 bases in between. This CDR3 reads CASSQANVLVRETQYF. The CDR3 DNA is TGTGCCAGCAGCCAAGCAAACGTGCTAGTCCGAGAGACCCAGTACTTC.

This chain joins TRBV19 and TRBJ2-1; 9 nucleotides agree with TRBD2. The CDR3 length is 17 residues. Germline V gene data show CDR1 as LNHDA and CDR2 as SQIVND (reference sequence). J was trimmed by 13 bases and V by 1 base; bases with no gene match: 17. This CDR3 reads CASSIASPSGKRRDQFF. The DNA of the CDR3 is TGTGCCAGTAGTATAGCATCGCCTAGCGGGAAGAGGAGAGACCAGTTCTTC.

V usage is TRBV5-4 and J usage is TRBJ1-6; D remains unclear. The germline gives CDR1 SGHNT, CDR2 YYREEE (reference sequence). This CDR3 has 16 residues. V was shortened by 0 bases and J by 6 bases, with 13 bases between the two germline ends. The CDR3 here is CASSLGQPASNSPLHF. In DNA, the CDR3 is TGTGCCAGCAGCTTGGGTCAGCCAGCTAGTAATTCACCCCTCCACTTT.

The J gene is TRBJ2-1, the V gene TRBV27, with D possibly being TRBD2 (5 bases). Trimming took off 5 bases at V and 6 bases at J, with 14 bases between the two ends. Germline CDR1 is MNHEY and CDR2 is SMNVEV (reference sequence). The CDR3 loop spans 14 amino acids. The CDR3 DNA sequence: TGTGCCAGCAGTCCGCGGGTAATTGGCAATGAGCAGTTCTTC. This codes for CASSPRVIGNEQFF.

The chain recombines TRBV28 with TRBJ2-3; the D is unclear. The CDR3 totals 11 residues. The ends were cut back, 10 bases at V and 1 base at J, with 6 bases in the middle. Germline assignment: CDR1 MDHEN and CDR2 SYDVKM. The CDR3 reads CAIRGTDTQYF. The CDR3 DNA reads as TGTGCCATACGGGGCACAGATACGCAGTATTTT.

The chain carries TRBV29-1 and TRBJ2-3; 14 nucleotides agree with TRBD2. CDR1 is SQVTM and CDR2 is ANQGSEA in the germline V gene. CDR3 length: 16 residues. Trimming cost V 4 bases and J 0 bases; bases outside gene matches: 3. CDR3 loop: CSVGRLAGGSTDTQYF. CDR3 DNA: TGCAGCGTTGGAAGACTAGCGGGAGGGAGCACAGATACGCAGTATTTT.

The rearrangement joins TRBV28 to TRBJ1-5; D might be TRBD1 (5 bases). The CDR3 runs 14 residues. V was clipped by 4 bases and J by 6 bases, with 13 bases between them. CDR1 and CDR2 (germline): MDHEN, SYDVKM. The CDR3 loop is CASSYQGIGQPQHF. CDR3 sequence (DNA): TGTGCCAGCAGTTATCAGGGTATAGGTCAGCCCCAGCATTTT.

The chain combines TRBV4-1 with TRBJ2-5; a weak D match, TRBD1 (6 bases). The V and J ends lost 4 bases and 5 bases respectively, with 17 bases between them. The germline V gene encodes CDR1 MGHRA and CDR2 YSYEKL. The CDR3 is 15 amino acids. As DNA, the CDR3 is TGCGCCAGCAGCCCTGAGGACAGCTCGAGGGAGACCCAGTACTTC. Translating gives CASSPEDSSRETQYF.

This chain connects TRBV7-9 to TRBJ1-2; 9 positions match TRBD1. The J segment lost 5 bases and the V segment lost 5 bases, leaving 12 bases of the junction unmatched. Germline CDR1 and CDR2: SEHNR and FQNEAQ (reference sequence). The CDR3 contains 16 residues. CDR3 region: CASSSRDREVSYGYTF. Here the CDR3 DNA reads TGTGCCAGCAGCAGCCGGGACAGGGAGGTCTCGTATGGCTACACCTTC.

The chain employs TRBV10-3 and TRBJ2-5; possible D gene TRBD1, 6 bases. This CDR3 has 15 amino acids. V lost 3 bases and J lost 3, with 14 bases in between. Germline values: CDR1 ENHRY, CDR2 SYGVKD. The CDR3 reads CAISDITGNKETQYF. The CDR3 DNA sequence: TGTGCCATCAGTGATATAACAGGGAACAAAGAGACCCAGTACTTC.

The rearrangement uses TRBV7-9 and TRBJ2-5; weak D call: TRBD2 (5 bases). V was cut by 3 bases and J by 7 bases, with 15 bases left in between. Germline loops: CDR1 SEHNR, CDR2 FQNEAQ (reference sequence). This CDR3 is 14 amino acids long. The CDR3 reads CASSLRALVGTQYF. CDR3 nucleotide sequence: TGTGCCAGCAGCTTGAGGGCGCTAGTGGGGACCCAGTACTTC.

This clone turned up a few times. The chain is built from TRBV4-2 and TRBJ1-5; D call uncertain. This CDR3 region has 15 residues. Germline CDR1 is LGHNA and CDR2 is YNFKEQ. Trimming stripped 0 bases from V and 1 base from J, with 7 bases between. CDR3 loop: CASSQERGSNQPQHF. Here the CDR3 DNA reads TGTGCCAGCAGCCAAGAAAGAGGCAGCAATCAGCCCCAGCATTTT.

This chain connects TRBV6-5 to TRBJ2-7; 9 positions match TRBD2. This CDR3 is built from 14 residues. The germline V gene has CDR1 MNHEY and CDR2 SVGAGI. The chain's CDR3 is CVQREDRSSYEQYV. The DNA of the CDR3 is TGTGTTCAGCGGGAGGATCGAAGCTCCTACGAGCAGTACGTC.

This chain joins TRBV7-9 and TRBJ1-1; TRBD1 matches 8 bases. The germline gives CDR1 SEHNR, CDR2 FQNEAQ (reference sequence). The CDR3 totals 16 residues. V lost 5 bases and J lost 0; bases outside the gene matches: 8. The CDR3 spells CASSKQGARMNTEAFF. CDR3 nucleotide sequence: TGTGCCAGCAGCAAGCAGGGGGCTAGAATGAACACTGAAGCTTTCTTT.

This chain links TRBV6-6 with TRBJ1-4; D is uncertain. The germline V gene has CDR1 MNHNY and CDR2 SVGAGI (reference sequence). The V and J ends lost 0 bases and 2 bases respectively, with 7 bases between them. This CDR3 contains 15 residues. CDR3 nucleotides: TGTGCCAGCAGTTACTCCGGGAGCACTAATGAAAAACTGTTTTTT. This sequence encodes CASSYSGSTNEKLFF.

This chain connects TRBV5-4 to TRBJ1-2; 7 bases are shared with TRBD1. The CDR3 loop spans 14 amino acids. Germline V gene data show CDR1 as SGHNT and CDR2 as YYREEE (reference sequence). Trimming cost V 3 bases and J 7 bases; bases outside gene matches: 9. CDR3 sequence reads: CASSSQRQGLGYTF. The DNA for the CDR3 is TGTGCCAGCAGCTCGCAACGACAGGGTCTTGGCTACACCTTC. The whole variable domain, remainder taken from reference TRBV5-4 and TRBJ1-2, is ETGVTQSPTHLIKTRGQQVTLRCSSQSGHNTVSWYQQALGQGPQFIFQYYREEENGRGNFPPRFSGLQFPNYSSELNVNALELDDSALYLCASSSQRQGLGYTFGSGTRLTVV.

This clone has just a few counts. The rearrangement links TRBV7-3 to TRBJ2-2; possible D gene TRBD2, 6 bases. The germline V gene has CDR1 SGHTA and CDR2 FQGTGA. The CDR3 has 15 residues. Trimming left V 4 bases short and J 4 bases short, with 13 bases between. The CDR3 nucleotides read TGTGCCAGCAGCTATACTGTGGGGGGCACCGGGGAGCTGTTTTTT. It yields the protein CASSYTVGGTGELFF.

The chain joins TRBV29-1 to TRBJ2-1, with TRBD2 as a possible D gene (6 bases). The CDR3 has 16 amino acids. Germline V gene lookup returns CDR1 SQVTM and CDR2 ANQGSEA. V shed 0 bases and J shed 5 bases, with 17 bases lying between them. The CDR3, as DNA: TGCAGCGTTGAAGATAGCCCCAGGACTATCGACAATGAGCAGTTCTTC. It codes for CSVEDSPRTIDNEQFF.

This chain joins TRBV3-1 (or the pseudogene TRBV3-2) and TRBJ1-1; TRBD1 is a possible D gene (6 bases). This CDR3 is 16 amino acids long. V was clipped by 0 bases and J by 3 bases, with 14 bases between them. The V gene's germline CDR1 is LGHDT and CDR2 YNNKEL (reference sequence). CDR3: CASSQDRGGFDTEAFF. DNA of the CDR3: TGTGCCAGCAGCCAAGATAGGGGGGGCTTTGACACTGAAGCTTTCTTT.